Below are 2 T cell receptor beta chains sequenced from a single sample in a study of cytomegalovirus exposure and HLA in healthy donors. PCR employed 60 Vbeta and 13 Jbeta primers. Here immunoSEQ multiplex PCR was the method, and the copy in TCRdb shows in-frame clones only, minus some. Among 75,000 to 95,000 clones listed, approximately 66% were seen once. The source material was PBMCs. These receptors were obtained from a man aged 25 to 40 in good health and CMV-seronegative.

This chain uses TRBV18 with TRBJ2-2, with D perhaps matching TRBD2 (6 bases). V was cut by 1 base and J by 4 bases, with 10 bases left in between. The germline gives CDR1 KGHSH, CDR2 LQKENI. CDR3 length: 15 residues. CDR3 amino acids: CASSPRGEGTGELFF. As DNA, the CDR3 is TGTGCCAGCTCACCACGGGGGGAAGGCACCGGGGAGCTGTTTTTT.

V is TRBV4-1 and J is TRBJ1-2, with D tentatively TRBD1 (6 bases). The CDR3 is 15 amino acids. Germline values: CDR1 MGHRA, CDR2 YSYEKL. V lost 2 bases and J 5 bases, leaving 15 bases between the germline ends. CDR3 in amino acids: CASSQRQEPSYGYTF. In DNA, the CDR3 is TGCGCCAGCAGCCAACGACAGGAGCCCTCATATGGCTACACCTTC.